This T cell receptor (beta chain) was captured in a study of spatial heterogeneity in lung cancer. Study details: Fewer alpha-chain than beta-chain sequences were consistently detected.

The length of the CDR3 is 15 residues. Germline CDR1 is LNHDA and CDR2 is SQIVND (reference sequence). J lost 5 bases, V lost 6 bases, and 10 bases had no gene match. TCRdb itself ran the 5' RACE reads through MiXCR, one entry per CDR3 protein. The sample lists about 120,000 distinct CDR3 sequences, 9.5% to 14% seen once, with approximately 24% in the top ten. Time point: blood at routine non-recurrence follow-up after resection. Unsorted whole RNA of tumor, nontumor lung or frozen PBMC was sequenced. The table lists this clonotype with a few counts. The starting material was PBMCs, obtained at follow-up. The genes are TRBV19 and TRBJ2-4, with TRBD1 matching over 7 bases. This clonotype originated in a female donor with early-stage non-small cell lung cancer. DNA of the CDR3: TGTGCCAGTAGCCAAGCCGGGACAGCGCAAAACATTCAGTACTTC. It translates to CASSQAGTAQNIQYF.